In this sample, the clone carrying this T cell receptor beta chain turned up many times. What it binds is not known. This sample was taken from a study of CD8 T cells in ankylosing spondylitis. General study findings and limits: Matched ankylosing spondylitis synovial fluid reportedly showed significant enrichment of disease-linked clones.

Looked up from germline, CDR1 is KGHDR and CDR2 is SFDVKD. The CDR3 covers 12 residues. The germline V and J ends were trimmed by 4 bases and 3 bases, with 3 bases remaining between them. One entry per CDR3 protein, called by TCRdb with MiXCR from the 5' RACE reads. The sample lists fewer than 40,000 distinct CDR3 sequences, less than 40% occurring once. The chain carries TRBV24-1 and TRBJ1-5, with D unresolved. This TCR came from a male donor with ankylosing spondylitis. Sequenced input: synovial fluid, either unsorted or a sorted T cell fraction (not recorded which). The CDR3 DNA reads TGTGCCACCAGTGAGGACAATCAGCCCCAGCATTTT. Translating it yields CATSEDNQPQHF.